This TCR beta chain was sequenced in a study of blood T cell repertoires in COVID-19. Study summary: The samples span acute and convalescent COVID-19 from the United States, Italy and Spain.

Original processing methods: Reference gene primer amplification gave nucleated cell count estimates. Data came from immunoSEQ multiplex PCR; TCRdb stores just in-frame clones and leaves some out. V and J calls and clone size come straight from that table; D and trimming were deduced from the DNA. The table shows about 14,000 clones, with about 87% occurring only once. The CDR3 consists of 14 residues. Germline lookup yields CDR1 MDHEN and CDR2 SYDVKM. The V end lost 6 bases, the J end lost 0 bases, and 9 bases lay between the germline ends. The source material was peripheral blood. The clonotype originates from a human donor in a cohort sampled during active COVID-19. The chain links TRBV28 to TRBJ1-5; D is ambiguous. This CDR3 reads CASRRHVSNQPQHF. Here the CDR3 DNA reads TGTGCCAGCAGGAGACACGTTAGCAATCAGCCCCAGCATTTT.